The rows below give T cell receptor beta chains drawn from one sample of a study of blood T cell repertoires in COVID-19. Sequencing was performed with immunoSEQ multiplex PCR; in TCRdb, only in-frame clones are kept and a portion is missing. The table has 100,000 or so clones, approximately 89% seen once. The specimen sequenced was peripheral blood. The receptor source for this set is a human donor in a cohort sampled during active COVID-19. The CDR3 runs from the conserved cysteine through the conserved F or W. D genes are given only for firm matches. Clone size is not always given. Where it is, it says once, few, many or a class for expanded clones.

clone_size d_call j_call v_call cdr3_nt cdr3_aa
NA NA TRBJ2-7 TRBV4-3 TGCGCCAGCAGCCAAGATCGTCAGGGTCAATCCTACGAGCAGTACTTC CASSQDRQGQSYEQYF
NA NA TRBJ1-1 TRBV6-5 TGTGCCAGCAAGACAGGCCTGGAGACTGAAGCTTTCTTT CASKTGLETEAFF
NA TRBD2 TRBJ2-3 TRBV9 TGTGCCAGCAGCCCGACCGGGACTAGCGGGGCCTCTAGCACAGATACGCAGTATTTT CASSPTGTSGASSTDTQYF
NA NA TRBJ2-1 TRBV9 TGTGCCAGCAGCCGGTCGGGAATGAAAGGGTACAATGAGCAGTTCTTC CASSRSGMKGYNEQFF
NA NA TRBJ2-4 TRBV19 TGTGCCAGTAAGGAGGCCGCCTGGAGAGCCAAAAACATTCAGTACTTC CASKEAAWRAKNIQYF
few NA TRBJ2-1 TRBV5-1 TGCGCCAGCACCCGGGACATTCAGACCTACAATGAGCAGTTCTTC CASTRDIQTYNEQFF
NA TRBD1 TRBJ1-1 TRBV6-6 TGTGCCAGCAGTCAAGACGGACAGGGGGGCACTGAAGCTTTCTTT CASSQDGQGGTEAFF
NA TRBD1 TRBJ1-5 TRBV6-2/TRBV6-3 TGTGCCAGCAGCCGGGACAGGGGAAGCAATCAGCCCCAGCATTTT CASSRDRGSNQPQHF
NA NA TRBJ2-3 TRBV9 TGTGCCAGCAGCGTAGATTCCGGCGTGGGGCGCACAGATACGCAGTATTTT CASSVDSGVGRTDTQYF
NA TRBD1 TRBJ1-3 TRBV5-8 TGTGCCAGTCAGGGGGCGATTGGGAGAGGAAACACCATATATTTT CASQGAIGRGNTIYF
NA TRBD2 TRBJ2-1 TRBV9 TGTGCCAGCAGCGTGGAAGCGGGAGGGCCCAATGAGCAGTTCTTC CASSVEAGGPNEQFF
NA NA TRBJ1-5 TRBV27 TGTGCCAGCAGTTCAGGGCCCGGCAATCAGCCCCAGCATTTT CASSSGPGNQPQHF
NA NA TRBJ2-7 TRBV29-1 TGCAGCGTGGGGGACTCGAGTCCCCGCGAGCAGTACTTC CSVGDSSPREQYF
NA NA TRBJ1-4 TRBV28 TGTGCCAGCCGCGGGGGGCTGGGTGAAAAACTGTTTTTT CASRGGLGEKLFF
few NA TRBJ1-5 TRBV5-5 TGTGCCAGCAGTTTAACCCACGCCAGGGGTAATCAGCCCCAGCATTTT CASSLTHARGNQPQHF
NA NA TRBJ2-1 TRBV23-1 TGCGCCAGCAGTCCAGGCTCGCCGTTCTTC CASSPGSPFF
few NA TRBJ1-1 TRBV21-1 TGTGCCAGCAGCATAAACAGGGGGGGGTGGACTGAAGCTTTCTTT CASSINRGGWTEAFF
NA NA TRBJ1-6 TRBV11-2 TGTGCCAGCAGCCTTGAGGACAGTTGGAATTCACCCCTCCACTTT CASSLEDSWNSPLHF
NA NA TRBJ1-1 TRBV19 TGTGCCAGTAGTCTAGACACTATGGGGCCTGAAGCTTTCTTT CASSLDTMGPEAFF
few NA TRBJ1-2 TRBV5-1 TGCGCCAGCAGCCCTGTAAGAGCTAACTATGGCTACACCTTC CASSPVRANYGYTF
NA TRBD2 TRBJ2-3 TRBV3-1/TRBV3-2 TGTGCCAGCAGCCCAAGGGGACTAGCGCGGGATTTTACAGATACGCAGTATTTT CASSPRGLARDFTDTQYF
NA TRBD1 TRBJ2-5 TRBV28 TGTGCCAGCAGAGAGGGACAGGGAAAAAAAGAGACCCAGTACTTC CASREGQGKKETQYF
NA TRBD1 TRBJ1-1 TRBV6-5 TGTGCCAGCAGTTACTCACGGGACAGGGGGCGAACTGAAGCTTTCTTT CASSYSRDRGRTEAFF
once NA TRBJ1-5 TRBV7-8 TGTGCCAGCAGCTCCGGACAGCCCTATAGCAATCAGCCCCAGCATTTT CASSSGQPYSNQPQHF
NA TRBD2 TRBJ2-5 TRBV4-1 TGCGCCAGCAGCCAAGAGCCACATCTTAGCGGGAGGGAAGAGACCCAGTACTTC CASSQEPHLSGREETQYF
NA NA TRBJ2-1 TRBV7-9 TGTGCCAGCAGCTCGGGGGCTAGCGGTTTGTATGAGCAGTTCTTC CASSSGASGLYEQFF
NA TRBD2 TRBJ2-7 TRBV7-2 TGTGCCAGCAGTCCATCCCGGACATTAGCGGGGCAGTACTTC CASSPSRTLAGQYF
NA NA TRBJ1-5 TRBV28 TGTGCCAGCGGCCCTCCTCCCAAGTCGCCCCAGCATTTT CASGPPPKSPQHF
NA NA TRBJ1-1 TRBV2 TGTGCCAGCAGGCATGAGGCCATGAACACTGAAGCTTTCTTT CASRHEAMNTEAFF
once TRBD1 TRBJ1-4 TRBV5-1 TGCGCCAGCAGTTTTATACAGGGGGTAGGCGAAAAACTGTTTTTT CASSFIQGVGEKLFF
once TRBD1 TRBJ2-2 TRBV6-2/TRBV6-3 TGTGCCAGCAGTTACTCGCAGGGGGAGAGCACCGGGGAGCTGTTTTTT CASSYSQGESTGELFF
NA NA TRBJ1-2 TRBV4-1 TGCGCCAGCAGCCAAGAACCCGGGGCGGGAAGGATAATTTATGGCTACACCTTC CASSQEPGAGRIIYGYTF
NA NA TRBJ2-6 TRBV6-5 TGTGCCAGCAGCCTAACCTCTGTCGGGGCCAACGTCCTGACTTTC CASSLTSVGANVLTF
NA TRBD1 TRBJ1-1 TRBV19 TGTGCCAGTAGGACAGGGGTGAACACTGAAGCTTTCTTT CASRTGVNTEAFF
NA TRBD2 TRBJ2-1 TRBV28 TGTGCCAGCAGTTTCATAGCGGGGAGCTCCTACAATGAGCAGTTCTTC CASSFIAGSSYNEQFF
few NA TRBJ2-7 TRBV4-1 TGCGCCAGCAGCCAAAACCAGGGCCCCAGCTCCTACGAGCAGTACTTC CASSQNQGPSSYEQYF
NA NA TRBJ2-1 TRBV29-1 TGCAGCGTGGCGGACAACTACAATGAGCAGTTCTTC CSVADNYNEQFF
NA NA TRBJ1-4 TRBV12-3/TRBV12-4 TGTGCCAGCAGCTCCCGGTTGGAACTGTTTTTT CASSSRLELFF
once TRBD1 TRBJ2-1 TRBV6-1 TGTGCCAGCAGTGGATCAGGGGGTGCTATCTACAATGAGCAGTTCTTC CASSGSGGAIYNEQFF
NA NA TRBJ2-7 TRBV5-6 TGTGCCAGCAGCCGTACAGGGACCTACGAGCAGTACTTC CASSRTGTYEQYF
NA NA TRBJ1-4 TRBV19 TGTGCCAGTGGAACTCCGACAGGAACTAATGAAAAACTGTTTTTT CASGTPTGTNEKLFF
NA NA TRBJ2-6 TRBV11-3 TGTGCCAGCAGCTCCGGGGCCTGGGACAACCCCGACTCTGGGGCCAACGTCCTGACTTTC CASSSGAWDNPDSGANVLTF
NA NA TRBJ2-7 TRBV21-1 TGTGCCAGCAGCCCCCGAAAGGCTAGTCCGAAGAATTTTTCGTACGAGCAGTACTTC CASSPRKASPKNFSYEQYF
NA NA TRBJ2-2 TRBV7-2 TGTGCCAGCAGTCAGTACCAGGGTACCGGGGAGCTGTTTTTT CASSQYQGTGELFF
NA TRBD2 TRBJ2-7 TRBV4-2 TGTGCCAGCAGCCAAGAGAGGAAGGAGCTAGCGGTTACCTACGAGCAGTACTTC CASSQERKELAVTYEQYF
NA NA TRBJ1-1 TRBV10-3 TGTGCCATCAGTGGTCGTGGGGGCCCGAACACTGAAGCTTTCTTT CAISGRGGPNTEAFF